This entry concerns a single T cell receptor (beta chain). The data are from a study of blood T cell repertoires in COVID-19. Study in general: Researchers got acute and convalescent COVID-19 samples from the United States, Italy and Spain. In each case, the material was cDNA or gDNA derived from T cells, B-cell-depleted T cells, or PBMCs.

Method: immunoSEQ multiplex PCR; TCRdb's copy keeps in-frame clones and lacks some. Among 100,000 to 150,000 clones listed, around 88% were seen once. This CDR3 is 13 amino acids long. The clonotype originates from a man aged 50-59 years with acute or convalescent COVID-19. The chain is built from TRBV21-1 and TRBJ2-1; TRBD2 is taken as the D call from the table, unchecked against the DNA. TRBV21-1 is shown as a pseudogene. Sequenced: peripheral blood. The chain's CDR3 is CANQGGPNNEQFF. The CDR3 DNA reads as TGTGCCAACCAAGGAGGACCAAACAATGAGCAGTTCTTC.